A single sample is the source of the 15 T cell receptor beta chains below, sequenced in a study of cytomegalovirus exposure and HLA in healthy donors. The PCR ran on 60 Vbeta and 13 Jbeta primers. Sequencing was performed with immunoSEQ multiplex PCR; in TCRdb, only in-frame clones are kept and a portion is missing. The sample records about 190,000 clones, about 81% being singletons. The sequenced sample was PBMCs. These receptors all stem from a man aged 18-30 years in good health and CMV-seronegative.

This clone was counted a single time. The chain recombines TRBV19 with TRBJ1-5; D remains unclear. There are 13 residues in the CDR3. CDR1 LNHDA and CDR2 SQIVND come from the germline V gene (reference sequence). The V gene lost 4 bases and the J gene lost 0 bases, with 4 bases spanning the gap. In DNA form, the CDR3 reads TGTGCCAGTAGTACCCATAGCAATCAGCCCCAGCATTTT. Encoded protein: CASSTHSNQPQHF.

The V and J genes are TRBV27 and TRBJ2-1; 12 bases map to TRBD2. The V and J ends lost 0 bases and 5 bases, in that order; junction bases with no gene match: 5. The germline CDR1 and CDR2 sequences are MNHEY and SMNVEV (reference sequence). This CDR3 has 17 residues. The CDR3 loop reads CASSLSAGLAGHNEQFF. The CDR3 DNA reads as TGTGCCAGCAGTTTATCCGCCGGACTAGCGGGGCACAATGAGCAGTTCTTC.

The gene calls are TRBV13 and TRBJ2-7, with 7 bases fitting TRBD1. This CDR3 has 14 residues. V dropped 5 bases and J dropped 3; count of bases not matched to a gene: 7. Germline CDR1 is PRHDT and CDR2 is FYEKMQ (reference sequence). In nucleotides, the CDR3 is TGTGCCAGCAGCGCAGGGGGTTTGCGCTACGAGCAGTACTTC. Encoded protein: CASSAGGLRYEQYF.

A single count supports this clone. The genes are TRBV7-2 and TRBJ1-5; no definite D call. Germline V gene sequence: CDR1 SGHTA, CDR2 FQGNSA. This CDR3 has 14 amino acids. The germline V and J ends were trimmed by 5 bases and 0 bases, with 8 bases remaining between them. The CDR3 DNA is TGTGCCAGCAGCCCCGGAGATAGCAATCAGCCCCAGCATTTT. Its protein product is CASSPGDSNQPQHF.

This clone was seen a single time. The rearrangement joins TRBV7-9 to TRBJ2-3; D might be TRBD2 (6 bases). CDR1 is SEHNR and CDR2 is FQNEAQ in the germline V gene (reference sequence). This CDR3 is 18 amino acids long. Between the trimmed V and J ends, which lost 5 bases and 2 bases, there was a span of 23 bases. CDR3 bases: TGTGCCAGCAGCCAACGGGGAGGTATGCCGACTTTCACAGATACGCAGTATTTT. It translates to CASSQRGGMPTFTDTQYF.

The V gene is TRBV11-1, the J gene TRBJ2-1; 7 bases align to TRBD2. Germline V lookup: CDR1 SGHAT, CDR2 FQDESV (reference sequence). The CDR3 extends over 15 amino acids. The junction had 4 bases not matched to a gene; V was cut back by 5 bases and J by 0 bases. The CDR3 reads CASSAAGVSYNEQFF. The CDR3 bases are TGTGCCAGCAGCGCCGCGGGGGTCTCCTACAATGAGCAGTTCTTC. The full variable domain, with the rest looked up from reference TRBV11-1 and TRBJ2-1, is EAEVAQSPRYKITEKSQAVAFWCDPISGHATLYWYRQILGQGPELLVQFQDESVVDDSQLPKDRFSAERLKGVDSTLKIQPAELGDSAMYLCASSAAGVSYNEQFFGPGTRLTVL.

The chain joins TRBV15 to TRBJ1-5, with a tentative D call TRBD1 (5 bases). Trimming left V 0 bases short and J 6 bases short, with 9 bases between. The CDR3 contains 14 residues. From germline, CDR1 is LNHNV and CDR2 YYDKDF (reference sequence). The CDR3 nucleotides read TGTGCCACCAGCAGAGATGCGGACATTCAGCCCCAGCATTTT. Amino acids: CATSRDADIQPQHF.

This clone was seen a handful of times. This rearrangement joins TRBV4-2 to TRBJ2-7; 10 bases match TRBD2. J lost 1 base, V lost 0 bases, and 3 bases had no gene match. Germline lookup yields CDR1 LGHNA and CDR2 YNFKEQ. The CDR3 extends over 16 amino acids. This chain's CDR3 is CASSQDSGRPSYEQYF. The DNA of the CDR3 is TGTGCCAGCAGCCAAGATAGCGGGAGGCCATCCTACGAGCAGTACTTC.

The V call is TRBV11-2, the J call TRBJ1-3; tentative D call: TRBD1 (5 bases). V was trimmed by 0 bases and J by 8 bases, leaving 11 bases between them. The CDR3 has 14 amino acids. The germline V gene encodes CDR1 SGHAT and CDR2 FQNNGV. Here the CDR3 reads CASSLEAGRYTIYF. The CDR3 DNA follows: TGTGCCAGCAGCTTAGAAGCAGGGAGGTACACCATATATTTT.

About this clone itself: The same CDR3 is also encoded by other DNA sequences in this sample. The chain links TRBV7-2 to TRBJ2-5; 7 positions agree with TRBD1. This CDR3 region has 13 residues. V lost 5 bases and J lost 2; bases outside the gene matches: 2. Germline V gene sequence: CDR1 SGHTA, CDR2 FQGNSA. The CDR3 reads CASSRDRQETQYF. CDR3 nucleotide sequence: TGTGCCAGCAGCCGGGACAGACAAGAGACCCAGTACTTC.

This rearrangement joins TRBV15 to TRBJ1-6, with 7 bases identical to TRBD1. Trimming removed 5 bases from V and 8 bases from J; junction bases left unmatched: 6. The CDR3 covers 14 residues. CDR1 is LNHNV, CDR2 YYDKDF, per germline (reference sequence). CDR3 protein: CATSGRQGHSPLHF. The CDR3 DNA is TGTGCCACCAGCGGCAGACAGGGTCATTCACCCCTCCACTTT.

The V call is TRBV27, the J call TRBJ1-2, with D maybe TRBD1 (6 bases). The V end was cut by 5 bases, the J end by 2 bases, with 18 bases between. The CDR3 loop spans 16 amino acids. The V gene's germline CDR1 is MNHEY and CDR2 SMNVEV (reference sequence). The CDR3 nucleotides read TGTGCCAGCAGTGGGGGAGCAGGGGTAAAGAACTATGGCTACACCTTC. As protein: CASSGGAGVKNYGYTF.

The chain joins TRBV19 to TRBJ2-2, with D unresolved. Between the trimmed V and J ends, which lost 5 bases and 2 bases, there was a span of 6 bases. This CDR3 has 13 amino acids. CDR1 LNHDA and CDR2 SQIVND come from the germline V gene (reference sequence). CDR3 in DNA: TGTGCCAGTAGTCCCGTCAACACCGGGGAGCTGTTTTTT. It encodes CASSPVNTGELFF.

The chain links TRBV25-1 to TRBJ1-6; no reliable D call. V lost 3 bases to trimming and J lost 11 bases, with 5 bases between them. The CDR3 sequence is 11 residues long. Germline V gene data show CDR1 as MGHDK and CDR2 as SYGVNS. In nucleotides, the CDR3 is TGTGCCAGCAGTGACAGGACACCCCTCCACTTT. The encoded protein is CASSDRTPLHF.

Only one count was recorded for this clone. V gene TRBV2 combines with J gene TRBJ2-5; the D gene is possibly TRBD1 (6 bases). CDR3 length equals 15 residues. The germline V gene has CDR1 SNHLY and CDR2 FYNNEI. Trimming removed 7 bases from V and 0 bases from J, with 15 bases in between. Here the CDR3 DNA reads TGTGCCAGCACCCGGGACAACAAGTACCAAGAGACCCAGTACTTC. Its protein is CASTRDNKYQETQYF.